These 7 T cell receptor beta chains were all obtained from the same sample, sequenced in a study of Ad26.COV2.S vaccination and SARS-CoV-2 variants. This sample's treatment: around 19 received Ad26.COV2.S at low or high dose, single or two shots; about five received placebo; per-sample allocation not given. Sampling occurred on day 63 after the first vaccine or placebo injection. Libraries were prepared by immunoSEQ multiplex PCR; TCRdb keeps only in-frame clonotypes and omits some of them. Among about 250,000 clones listed, more than 75% were seen once. The sample in question was peripheral blood, obtained in a trial of Ad26.COV2.S vaccine versus placebo. All receptors come from a person between 18 and 60 years old who received the Ad26.COV2.S COVID-19 vaccine or a placebo.

The chain carries TRBV12-3 or TRBV12-4 and TRBJ2-7; tentative D call: TRBD2 (6 bases). The CDR3 has 13 amino acids. Deletions cut 6 bases from V and 2 bases from J, with 11 bases between. The CDR3 sequence is CASRASATYEQYF. The CDR3 nucleotides are TGTGCCAGCAGGGCTAGCGCCACCTACGAGCAGTACTTC.

This clone was observed a few times. The chain recombines TRBV6-6 with TRBJ1-2, with 8 bases matching TRBD1. Germline values: CDR1 MNHNY, CDR2 SVGAGI (reference sequence). This CDR3 is built from 15 residues. With V trimmed by 6 bases and J by 3 bases, 9 bases remained unmatched. This chain's CDR3 is CASSPGQGSDYGYTF. The CDR3 DNA is TGTGCCAGCAGCCCCGGACAGGGTAGCGACTATGGCTACACCTTC.

The rearrangement uses TRBV4-3 and TRBJ2-6; 9 nucleotides align to TRBD1. Germline CDR1 and CDR2: LGHNA and YSLEER. After removal of 4 bases from V and 2 bases from J, the junction contained 18 bases not matched to a gene. CDR3 size: 21 residues. The CDR3 sequence is CASSPGTGLRVSIPGANVLTF. CDR3 DNA sequence: TGCGCCAGCAGCCCCGGGACAGGGTTAAGGGTTTCGATTCCTGGGGCCAACGTCCTGACTTTC.

This chain links TRBV28 with TRBJ1-2; no firm D call. The germline V gene encodes CDR1 MDHEN and CDR2 SYDVKM. V gave up 1 base and J gave up 8 bases, with 5 bases separating them. CDR3 length equals 11 residues. The CDR3 protein is CASSLSRGYTF. Written as DNA, the CDR3 is TGTGCCAGCAGTTTATCGAGGGGCTACACCTTC.

The rearrangement uses TRBV5-1 and TRBJ1-4; no clear D. Germline CDR1 reads SGHRS; CDR2 reads YFSETQ. V lost 0 bases and J 5 bases, leaving 11 bases between the germline ends. The CDR3 totals 15 residues. The CDR3 DNA reads TGCGCCAGCAGCTTGGGTCTTGGGGAAAATGAAAAACTGTTTTTT. The encoded protein is CASSLGLGENEKLFF.

The J gene is TRBJ1-1, the V gene TRBV25-1; 8 bases are shared with TRBD1. The CDR3 has 13 amino acids. V shed 4 bases, J shed 4 bases, and the junction held 2 bases outside the gene matches. CDR1 and CDR2 from the germline V gene are MGHDK and SYGVNS. CDR3 loop: CASSVDRGTEAFF. The CDR3 coding sequence is TGTGCCAGCAGTGTCGACAGGGGCACTGAAGCTTTCTTT.

This rearrangement joins TRBV7-2 to TRBJ2-7, with 8 bases identical to TRBD2. From germline, CDR1 is SGHTA and CDR2 FQGNSA. CDR3 size: 15 residues. V lost 5 bases, J lost 7 bases, and 13 bases stayed unmatched. The DNA for the CDR3 is TGTGCCAGCAGCCCTAGAATAGCGGGATCGCGGGAGCAGTACTTC. This codes for CASSPRIAGSREQYF.